This record concerns one T cell receptor beta chain sequence. This clone was recorded a few times. Its antigen is still unknown. Base qualities are not provided; no much larger clone lies one nucleotide away. The data were obtained in a study of blood T cell repertoires in COVID-19 (TCRdb year 2020). General notes on the study: Samples covering the acute and convalescent phases of COVID-19 were provided by collaborators in the United States, Italy and Spain. The prospective study material was composed of cDNA or gDNA derived from T cells, B-cell-depleted T cells, or PBMCs. Subjects who had been exposed to COVID-19, were actively infected with it, or had recovered from it provided the deeply sampled blood TCRbeta repertoires that made up the dataset. The repertoires were made available in a free public database intended to serve as a resource for research on the immune response to SARS-CoV-2. Samples were obtained from the ongoing ImmuneRACE study (first 160 participants) and from 1,000 to 1,500 subjects provided by 6 global collaborators. Nearly every sample came with metadata listing a de-identified subject ID, COVID-19 status, age in years and sex. Where HLA class I and class II types were available, the types were taken from metadata supplied by the sample provider, not from assay-based typing.

General findings and caveats noted by the study authors: The amount of clinical and demographic metadata varied by source and participant and was provided uncurated.

The cysteine opens and the phenylalanine closes a CDR3 of 13 amino acids. Only the CDR3 part of the read is kept: 39 bases, read in frame from the first base. Trimming removed 4 bases from V and 10 bases from J, leaving 11 bases between the germline ends. Another Seattle source contributed samples from volunteer blood donors who had recovered from COVID-19. Each collaborating institution followed its own protocols to collect whole blood in K2EDTA tubes. For TCRbeta analysis, collaborators shipped samples as frozen whole blood, isolated PBMCs, or DNA extracted from either of those sample types. TCRbeta CDR3 regions were amplified from genomic DNA using the immunoSEQ Assay, a bias-controlled multiplex PCR. Under the source paper's analysis protocol: The number of nucleated cells in each sample was estimated by amplification of reference gene primers within the assay. Sequence reads were collapsed and filtered to measure the absolute abundance of every unique TCRbeta CDR3 rearrangement. For each sample, productive Simpson clonality was calculated as the square root of Simpson's diversity index over productive rearrangements. TCRdb re-hosts the immuneACCESS table, in-frame sequences only. Its copies lack some clones; in the studies checked, an unresolved V gene accounts for under half of them, and the cause for the rest is not known. D and trimming come from the DNA, and the V and J calls and clone size come from that table. The sample table shows around 250,000 clones, and around 86% are seen once. 1.9% of the sample is held by the ten biggest clonotypes.

This receptor was obtained from a man younger than 45 who had recovered from COVID-19. Source material: peripheral blood. The chain joins TRBV12-3 or TRBV12-4 to TRBJ1-6, with TRBD1 perhaps the D gene, on 6 matching bases. The nucleotides read TGTGCCAGCAGTTCCAGGGGTGGGTCACCCCTCCACTTT. This translates into CASSSRGGSPLHF.